The sequence of this T cell receptor (beta chain) was determined in a study of brain T cells in children with intractable seizures (dated by TCRdb to the early 2020s). About the study as a whole: Resected brain tissue from 53 pediatric epilepsy surgery cases was initially screened for immune gene transcripts with a NanoString immunology panel. About 65% of the 12 selected surgery cases also had pre-surgery blood sequenced, which left four cases with brain tissue only. The research as a whole found: Because sequencing depth differed between pre- and post-surgery blood, the absence of clones from the pre-surgery sample may reflect undersampling. Viral specificity was inferred solely from CDR3 sequence similarity, and the HCMV serostatus of the patients was not known.

About this clone itself: Its antigen specificity is not known. No much larger clone is present one base from it, and per-base qualities are unavailable.

Read against the paper, the sample's time point label means: resected brain tissue, or blood drawn just prior to surgery. Surgery cases with the highest brain T cell transcript signatures were selected for TCR beta chain sequencing of brain tissue and, where available, blood. Before surgery, the patients had been given at least one anti-epileptic drug. The TCR-sequenced patients were children whose drug-resistant epilepsy was caused by tuberous sclerosis complex, focal cortical dysplasia, Rasmussen encephalitis or hemimegalencephaly. Blood samples were collected immediately before the epilepsy surgery. The Monarch genomic DNA purification kit was used to extract bulk genomic DNA from unsorted brain tissue and from whole blood. The immunoSEQ assay was applied to genomic DNA to generate the TCR beta chain sequences. As for how the authors treated the data: CDR3 sequences that did not begin with the conserved framework cysteine at position 104 were removed by hand. To get clonality, the normalized Shannon's Diversity Index was subtracted from one, giving values from 0 (maximal diversity) to 1 (oligoclonal). Chi-squared comparison-of-proportions tests were used to check whether the frequency of the same CDR3 differed between samples, for example brain versus blood. Public clonotypes were found by searching immuneACCESS, and the VDJdb browser was used to assess similarity to known antiviral clonotypes. As stored in TCRdb, this immuneACCESS dataset retains in-frame rearrangements with V and J assigned. A fraction of the clones does not appear; measured against another copy, unresolved V genes explain less than half of the discrepancy, and the remainder lacks a known reason. The V and J calls and clone size come from that table; D and trimming were worked out from the DNA. The table for this sample lists roughly 120,000 clones; 94% of them were counted only once. Of the sample, about 4% falls within the top ten clones.

The specimen was peripheral blood, collected at surgery. This clonotype originated in a boy under two years old with hemimegalencephaly and intractable seizures.

The CDR3 region: CASSEGDGYGYTF. At the DNA level, the sequence is TGTGCCAGCAGTGAAGGGGACGGCTATGGCTACACCTTC. The receptor chain draws on TRBV2 and TRBJ1-2; TRBD1 is perhaps the D gene, given 5 matching bases. Including the terminal cysteine and phenylalanine, the CDR3 comprises 13 residues. Just the 39-base CDR3 DNA is kept, in frame starting at base 1. CDR1 SNHLY and CDR2 FYNNEI were looked up in the germline V gene. The V and J ends are trimmed by 1 base and 4 bases, leaving 7 bases between them.